This T cell receptor beta chain was retrieved from a study of cytomegalovirus exposure and HLA in healthy donors (dated by TCRdb to 2017 to 2019). Describing the broader study: According to an earlier analysis of several hundred of the donors, about 179 million T cells yielded 90 million to 130 million unique TCR beta sequences and about 300 Gb of sequence data. An early release that covered 640 HLA-typed donors contained approximately 300 gigabases of sequencing data and approximately 85 million unique TCR sequences. Of the 300 to 400 genotyped donors, 65% to 90% fell in the genetic ancestry cluster associated with self-reported Caucasian donors. The aim of the study was to test whether cataloging public T cell receptors could identify signatures of past pathogen exposure. Using immunosequencing, the study profiled T cell repertoires from some 670 subjects and related those repertoires to cytomegalovirus serostatus. Besides the first cohort of approximately 710 subjects, a separate validation cohort made up of about 120 different subjects was used. To predict cytomegalovirus infection status, the study combined high-throughput TCR immunosequencing, statistical association of individual TCRs with disease status, and machine learning. To study patterns of TCR occurrence, a later analysis re-analyzed previously published TCR beta repertoires from under 750 donors and added high-resolution HLA genotyping. Rather than drawing on any new phenotypic data, the later analysis identified candidate immune exposures from TCR beta sequences and the way those sequences occurred across donors. In an earlier analysis of 550 to 700 of the donors, high-throughput TCR beta sequencing was used to judge whether each TCR beta V gene segment behaved as functional or pseudogenic. Donor age, sex, ethnicity and CMV serostatus were collected together with the repertoire data. Genome-wide SNP genotypes for about 55% of the roughly 670 donors were used in a later genetic analysis, which treated that subset as a discovery cohort. All discovery cohort repertoires had been generated on a single sequencing platform. HLA typing covered class I and class II loci at four-digit resolution. Typing coverage differed by locus: A, B, C, DRB1 and DQB1 were typed in roughly 620-630 donors, DQA1 in 500 to 550, DPA1 in around 580, and DPB1 in approximately 450. Roughly five DR-DQ haplotypes were handled as single units for association and clustering because linkage in the cohort was strong. Across around 400 genotyped donors of the cohort, an average of about 250,000 unique TCR beta nucleotide sequences per donor were sequenced, and roughly 18% of those sequences were non-productive. The paper's findings and limits, for the study overall: A group of highly shared sequence variants was considered likely to be a technical artifact of the sequencing pipeline. In vitro tests confirmed that three of the cytomegalovirus-associated TCR beta chains recognize cytomegalovirus antigens. The presence/absence analyses assumed that sequencing depth was roughly uniform across donors, and that assumption may not be true. According to a later analysis, parvovirus B19, influenza, CMV and Epstein-Barr virus appeared linked to several top co-occurrence clusters. Linkage disequilibrium might explain the correlated functional status among segregating V segments, but an unknown experimental factor could not be excluded. A further reported finding was that TCR beta sequences accurately predicted the HLA-A and HLA-B alleles for most subjects in the first cohort. V-gene and J-gene trimming of TCR beta chains was associated with a missense DCLRE1C variant in a later genetic analysis, and the association was replicated in an independent cohort. Cytomegalovirus status was reported to be diagnosed by the classifier with high specificity and sensitivity in both the original and validation cohorts. In a later analysis, TCR association rates were found to vary across HLA loci, with the most associated TCRs seen for DRB1 alleles and the fewest for HLA-C alleles. A later analysis found that most CMV-associated TCR beta chains appeared HLA-restricted, with HLA associations seemingly driven largely by CMV exposure. When HLA alleles, especially DR and DQ, strongly co-occurred, attributing TCR associations to individual alleles was difficult. According to the authors, the approach could potentially be generalized to other disease states and immunological phenotypes. Broadly in line with IMGT annotations, most TCR beta V segments showed up in productive rearrangements about 90% or about 30% of the time in an earlier analysis of several hundred of the donors. Some 16 rarely observed V segments, including chromosome 9 orphons, were excluded from the earlier analysis of some 590 of the donors because counts were too low. According to a later genetic analysis, donors in an Asian-associated ancestry cluster had fewer N-insertions in productive TCRs than the roughly 700-donor mean. In a later analysis, HLA-associated TCR beta chains showed more clonal expansion and lower generation probabilities than non-associated chains that were equally common. Because the 87-base-pair reads could not distinguish some IMGT-functional V segments, including TRBV6-2 and TRBV6-3, those segments were excluded. This cohort had only TCR beta chains sequenced, and the lack of alpha or paired-chain data limited which features could be detected. CMV serostatus was the only immune exposure information available for the cohort. In the study, roughly 160 TCR beta chains were listed as associated with cytomegalovirus. A later analysis associated approximately 17,000 TCR beta sequences with specific HLA alleles at a false discovery rate of 0.05. HLA typing was unavailable for some donors at each locus, so association tests used only the typed subset. Across donors, most TCR sequences were observed very rarely, whereas some public TCRs were present in many individuals.

The CDR3 runs 12 amino acids, cysteine and phenylalanine included. The kept DNA is CDR3 alone, 36 bases in frame from the first base. Ends trimmed: V by 7 bases, J by 8 bases; bases unmatched to a gene: 6. CDR1 and CDR2, looked up from the germline V gene (reference sequence), are GTSNPN and SVGIG. The protocol used for the library was the immunoSEQ multiplex PCR assay. A mixture of 60 forward primers for TCR Vbeta segments and 13 reverse primers for TCR Jbeta segments was used in the multiplex PCR. The CDR3 region of rearranged TCR beta genes was amplified from genomic DNA with a multiplex PCR assay. The Illumina HiSeq System was used to sequence the amplified TCR beta libraries as 87-base-pair reads. As for how the authors treated the data: A later analysis tallied around 80 million unique TCR beta chains across the approximately 670 repertoires, and some 12 million of those chains were shared by two or more donors. Raw reads were error-corrected and collapsed into unique sequences by a nearest-neighbor algorithm in which closely related sequences were merged to remove PCR and sequencing errors. V, D and J gene segments were assigned by aligning CDR3 sequences to IMGT reference sequences. For a sequence to be retained, a match of at least six nucleotides to both a V gene segment and a J gene segment was required. A rearrangement counted as productive if the CDR3 had no stop codons and remained in frame with V and J, and every other rearrangement counted as non-productive. CDR3 was defined according to IMGT convention as the region running from the second conserved V-encoded cysteine to the conserved J-encoded phenylalanine. In an earlier analysis of roughly 610 of the donors, sequences lacking an unambiguous match to a single V gene segment were excluded. In an earlier analysis of a few hundred of the donors, V segments were called functional above 56.7% productive rearrangements and were called segregating when the between-donor standard deviation exceeded 5%. A statistical classification framework was developed to diagnose cytomegalovirus status using the catalog of TCR beta chain sequences. In a later analysis, TCR nucleotide sequences were compared against IMGT/GENE-DB human TR gene sequences so that V and J genes could be assigned. In a later analysis, CDR3 sequences and most-parsimonious VDJ recombination scenarios were assigned using the TCRdist pipeline. In a later analysis, each TCR beta chain was defined by its CDR3 amino acid sequence together with its V-gene family, and reads lacking a unique V-gene family were excluded. In a later analysis, around 600 highly shared, low-generation-probability nucleotide sequences were removed to address suspected cross-contamination and a sequencing artifact. In a later analysis, a clonal expansion index for each public chain was calculated from normalized within-repertoire ranks of inferred template counts. In a later analysis, generation probabilities were computed with a VDJ recombination model fitted to out-of-frame rearrangements, and the resulting probabilities were checked against IGoR. Hypergeometric tests were used in a later analysis to score TCR-TCR, TCR-HLA and TCR-CMV co-occurrence, with a repertoire-size bias correction applied to the TCR pairs. A later analysis estimated false discovery rates by permuting HLA or CMV assignments 20 times. In a later analysis, co-occurring TCRs were grouped using DBSCAN, with TCRdist sequence similarity added in when clustering inside HLA-allele-positive subsets. Co-occurrence clustering excluded repertoires with fewer than 30,000 or more than 120,000 public chains, plus five with anomalous nucleotide sharing. TCRdb re-hosts the immuneACCESS table, in-frame sequences only. Its copies lack some clones; in the studies checked, an unresolved V gene accounts for under half of them, and the cause for the rest is not known. That table gives V, J and clone size, and the DNA gave D and trimming. This sample lists 100,000 to 150,000 clones; around four fifths were detected once. Of the sample, 1.4% to 1.5% is held by the ten largest clones.

Concerning this clone itself: The antigen this receptor binds is unknown. No much larger clone exists at a distance of one base, and base qualities are not known.

The cohort comprised 666 healthy bone marrow donors. Cohort members were all nominally healthy when sampled, although unrecorded immune exposures were likely present. The donor tested CMV seronegative and was one of the 352 seronegative cohort members. Each donor provided a peripheral blood sample, and peripheral blood mononuclear cells were used for TCR beta sequencing. Genomic DNA was extracted from the blood cell samples with the Qiagen DNeasy Blood Extraction Kit. This TCR came from a female donor in good health and CMV-seronegative. The V and J segments used are TRBV30 and TRBJ2-1, and 9 bases in between align with TRBD2. The sequenced sample consisted of PBMCs. This receptor has the CDR3 CAFSGSGYEQFF. The nucleotide sequence reads TGTGCCTTTAGCGGGAGTGGCTATGAGCAGTTCTTC.